The present TCR beta chain was sequenced within a study of T cells in Graves' hyperthyroidism and ophthalmopathy. Background on the study: Peripheral blood sampling occurred at initial diagnosis, before any treatment.

Patients aged 18 to 65 with hyperthyroidism were newly diagnosed, with duration under 2 months. Diagnosing involved the use of clinical symptoms, serum thyroxine and TRAb, thyroid ultrasound and orbital computed tomography. Researchers took RNA transcripts and amplified the TCR beta CDR3 regions from them. First-round RT-PCR of the TCR CDR3 relied on the HTBI primer set. Via MiXCR, TCRdb re-called the multiplex PCR reads, giving one row per CDR3 protein. Of more than 300,000 distinct CDR3 sequences listed, 15% to 20% are singletons. The germline gives CDR1 LNHDA, CDR2 SQIVND (reference sequence). The CDR3 has 14 residues. The ends were cut back, 6 bases at V and 6 bases at J, with 17 bases in the middle.

The chain combines TRBV19 with TRBJ1-1; tentatively, D is TRBD1 (6 bases). Sequencing was done on a sample of blood. The TCR sequence derives from a woman aged 25 to 39 with Graves' hyperthyroidism that later progressed to Graves' ophthalmopathy. The CDR3 sequence is CASSQVGGAAEAFF. DNA of the CDR3: TGTGCCAGTAGCCAAGTCGGGGGGGCGGCTGAAGCTTTCTTT.